Listed here are 5 T cell receptor beta chains from one sample, sequenced in a study of regulatory T cells in long-lasting Graves disease. Time point specified: newly diagnosed GD, antithyroid drugs for less than 3 months. After RNA was extracted from PBMCs, the TCR library was made from it. The authors built TCR beta libraries using iRepertoire HTBI primers and Arm-PCR of CDR3 regions. TCRdb reprocessed the multiplex PCR reads with MiXCR, giving one entry per CDR3 protein. Seen here are approximately 300,000 distinct CDR3 sequences, over 15% observed once, and the top ten hold less than 45%. The specimen was peripheral blood mononuclear cells (PBMCs), collected at new diagnosis, from a patient treated with antithyroid drugs. These receptors were collected from a female donor with Graves disease.

This clonotype showed up many times. The chain employs TRBV24-1 and TRBJ2-1; D remains ambiguous. The germline V gene encodes CDR1 KGHDR and CDR2 SFDVKD. V lost 1 base, J lost 5 bases, and 5 bases lay in between. CDR3 length: 13 residues. This CDR3 is CATSDFHHNEQFF. The DNA for the CDR3 is TGTGCCACCAGTGATTTCCACCACAATGAGCAGTTCTTC.

This clonotype has only a few counts. The rearrangement uses TRBV28 and TRBJ2-3; no clear D gene. Trimming left V 6 bases short and J 0 bases short, with 19 bases between. The V gene's germline CDR1 is MDHEN and CDR2 SYDVKM. The CDR3 covers 17 residues. CDR3 loop: CASSPASKKTSTDTQYF. The CDR3 region has the DNA TGTGCCAGCAGCCCCGCCTCCAAAAAAACTAGCACAGATACGCAGTATTTT.

To note about this clonotype: This sequence may be a read error, since a much larger clone differs from it by one base. V and J are TRBV12-3 or TRBV12-4 and TRBJ2-2; maybe TRBD2 (6 bases). This CDR3 is built from 15 residues. Deletions cut 3 bases from V and 5 bases from J, with 13 bases between. CDR3 loop: CASSLGTRRTGELFF. CDR3 coding DNA: TGTGCCAGCAGTTTGGGGACTCGGAGGACCGGGGAGCTGTTTTTT.

The gene calls are TRBV20-1 and TRBJ2-7; TRBD1 aligns across 9 bases. The CDR3 contains 15 residues. Germline V gene data show CDR1 as DFQATT and CDR2 as SNEGSKA (reference sequence). With V trimmed by 3 bases and J by 2 bases, 8 bases remained unmatched. The CDR3 loop reads CSASGDRAYAYEQYF. CDR3 in DNA: TGCAGTGCTAGTGGGGACAGGGCCTACGCCTACGAGCAGTACTTC.

This clonotype was observed at least ten times. The J gene is TRBJ2-5, the V gene TRBV10-3, with D possibly TRBD2 on 6 matching bases. CDR1 is ENHRY and CDR2 is SYGVKD in the germline V gene. CDR3 length: 16 residues. Trimming took 5 bases from V and 4 from J, leaving 20 bases between them. CDR3 residues: CAISIREPSFGETQYF. CDR3 DNA: TGTGCCATCAGTATCCGGGAGCCATCGTTCGGAGAGACCCAGTACTTC.